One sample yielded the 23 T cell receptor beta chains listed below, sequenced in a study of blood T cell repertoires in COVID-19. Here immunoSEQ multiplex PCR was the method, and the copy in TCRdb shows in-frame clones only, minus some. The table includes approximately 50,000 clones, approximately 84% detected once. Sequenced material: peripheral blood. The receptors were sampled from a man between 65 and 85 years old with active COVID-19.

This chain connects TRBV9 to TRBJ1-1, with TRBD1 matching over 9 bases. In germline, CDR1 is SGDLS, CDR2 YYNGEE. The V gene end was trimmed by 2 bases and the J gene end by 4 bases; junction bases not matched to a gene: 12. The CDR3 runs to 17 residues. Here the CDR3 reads CASSVDRGPRRSTEAFF. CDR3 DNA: TGTGCCAGCAGCGTGGACAGGGGCCCCAGGAGGAGCACTGAAGCTTTCTTT. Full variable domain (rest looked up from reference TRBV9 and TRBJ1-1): DSGVTQTPKHLITATGQRVTLRCSPRSGDLSVYWYQQSLDQGLQFLIQYYNGEERAKGNILERFSAQQFPDLHSELNLSSLELGDSALYFCASSVDRGPRRSTEAFFGQGTRLTVV.

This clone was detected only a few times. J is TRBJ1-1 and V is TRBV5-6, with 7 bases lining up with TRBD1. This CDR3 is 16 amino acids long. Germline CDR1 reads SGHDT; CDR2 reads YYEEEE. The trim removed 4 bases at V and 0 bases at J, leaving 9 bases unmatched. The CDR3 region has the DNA TGTGCCAGCAGCCCCGAGACAGGGCAGATGAACACTGAAGCTTTCTTT. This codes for CASSPETGQMNTEAFF.

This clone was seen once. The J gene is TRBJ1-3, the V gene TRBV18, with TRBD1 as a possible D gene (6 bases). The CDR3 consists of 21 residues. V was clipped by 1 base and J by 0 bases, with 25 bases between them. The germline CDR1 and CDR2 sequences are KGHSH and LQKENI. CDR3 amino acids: CASSPRATSRQGITSGNTIYF. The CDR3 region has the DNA TGTGCCAGCTCACCACGGGCGACCAGTCGTCAGGGGATAACCTCTGGAAACACCATATATTTT.

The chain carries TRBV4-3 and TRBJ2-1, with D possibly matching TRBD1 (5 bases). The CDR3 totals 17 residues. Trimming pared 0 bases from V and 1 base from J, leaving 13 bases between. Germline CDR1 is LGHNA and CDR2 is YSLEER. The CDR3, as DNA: TGCGCCAGCAGCCAAGACTGGGGCCAGTGGTCCTACAATGAGCAGTTCTTC. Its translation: CASSQDWGQWSYNEQFF.

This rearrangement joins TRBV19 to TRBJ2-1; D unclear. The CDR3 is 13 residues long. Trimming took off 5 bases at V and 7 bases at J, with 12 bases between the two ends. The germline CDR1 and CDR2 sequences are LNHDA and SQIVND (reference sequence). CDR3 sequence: CASSPTIGNEQFF. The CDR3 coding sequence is TGTGCCAGTAGTCCGACAATAGGTAATGAGCAGTTCTTC.

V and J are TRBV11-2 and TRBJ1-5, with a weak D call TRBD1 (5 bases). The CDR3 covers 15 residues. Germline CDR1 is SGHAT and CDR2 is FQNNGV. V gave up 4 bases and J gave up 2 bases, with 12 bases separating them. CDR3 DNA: TGTGCCAGCAGCTCGGGTAGGGGTGGCAATCAGCCCCAGCATTTT. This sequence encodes CASSSGRGGNQPQHF.

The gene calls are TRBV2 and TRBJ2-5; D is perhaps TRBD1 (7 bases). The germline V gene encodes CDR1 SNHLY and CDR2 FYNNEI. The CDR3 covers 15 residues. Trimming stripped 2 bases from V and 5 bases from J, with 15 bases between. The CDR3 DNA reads TGTGCCAGCAGTGAATTCCAGGGGGGCTATGAGACCCAGTACTTC. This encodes CASSEFQGGYETQYF.

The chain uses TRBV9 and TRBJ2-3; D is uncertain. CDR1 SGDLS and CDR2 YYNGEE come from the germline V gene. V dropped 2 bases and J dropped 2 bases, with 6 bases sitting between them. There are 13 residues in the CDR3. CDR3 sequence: CASSVLATDTQYF. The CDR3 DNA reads TGTGCCAGCAGCGTGTTAGCCACAGATACGCAGTATTTT.

CDR3 residues: CAWEVGGNEQFF. The CDR3 nucleotides read TGTGCCTGGGAGGTGGGAGGCAATGAGCAGTTCTTC. The V and J genes are TRBV30 and TRBJ2-1, with a weak D call TRBD2 (6 bases). Trimming cost V 5 bases and J 6 bases, with 11 bases left between them. Germline CDR1 is GTSNPN and CDR2 is SVGIG (reference sequence). CDR3 length: 12 residues.

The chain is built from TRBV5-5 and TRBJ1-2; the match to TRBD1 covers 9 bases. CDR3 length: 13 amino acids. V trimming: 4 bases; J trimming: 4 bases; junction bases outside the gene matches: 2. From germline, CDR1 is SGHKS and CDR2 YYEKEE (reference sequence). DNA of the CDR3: TGTGCCAGCAGCGCGACAGGGGGCTATGGCTACACCTTC. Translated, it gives CASSATGGYGYTF.

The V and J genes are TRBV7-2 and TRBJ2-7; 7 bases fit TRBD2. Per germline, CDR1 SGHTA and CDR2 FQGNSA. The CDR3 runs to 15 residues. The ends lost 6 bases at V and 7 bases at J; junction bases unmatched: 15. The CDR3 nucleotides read TGTGCCAGCAGTACTGCTAGCGGCCTCCTTGGGGAGCAGTACTTC. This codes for CASSTASGLLGEQYF.

CDR3 coding DNA: TGTGCCAGCATCCCAGGAGGGACTGAAGCTTTCTTT. It codes for CASIPGGTEAFF. V is TRBV5-5 and J is TRBJ1-1; D is unresolved. The CDR3 is 12 amino acids. Germline CDR1 SGHKS, CDR2 YYEKEE (reference sequence). V was cut by 6 bases and J by 5 bases, with 11 bases left in between.

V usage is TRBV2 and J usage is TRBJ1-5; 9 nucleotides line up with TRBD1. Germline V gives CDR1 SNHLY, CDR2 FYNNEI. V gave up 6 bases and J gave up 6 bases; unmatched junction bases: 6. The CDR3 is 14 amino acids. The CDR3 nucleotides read TGTGCCAGCAGCGACACAGGGGGCACTCAGCCCCAGCATTTT. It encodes CASSDTGGTQPQHF.

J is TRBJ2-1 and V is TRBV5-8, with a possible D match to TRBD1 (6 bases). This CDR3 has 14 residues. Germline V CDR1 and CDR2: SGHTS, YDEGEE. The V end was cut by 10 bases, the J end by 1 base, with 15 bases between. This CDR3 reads CAGGPRDSYNEQFF. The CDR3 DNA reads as TGTGCCGGGGGCCCCAGGGATTCCTACAATGAGCAGTTCTTC. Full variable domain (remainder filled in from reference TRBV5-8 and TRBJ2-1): EAGVTQSPTHLIKTRGQQATLRCSPISGHTSVYWYQQALGLGLQFLLWYDEGEERNRGNFPPRFSGRQFPNYSSELNVNALELEDSALYLCAGGPRDSYNEQFFGPGTRLTVL.

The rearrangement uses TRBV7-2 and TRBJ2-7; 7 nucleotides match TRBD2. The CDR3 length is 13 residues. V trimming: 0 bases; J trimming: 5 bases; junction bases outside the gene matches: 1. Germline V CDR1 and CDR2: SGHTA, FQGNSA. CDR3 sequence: CASSLAGGDEQYF. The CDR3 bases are TGTGCCAGCAGCTTAGCGGGAGGGGACGAGCAGTACTTC.

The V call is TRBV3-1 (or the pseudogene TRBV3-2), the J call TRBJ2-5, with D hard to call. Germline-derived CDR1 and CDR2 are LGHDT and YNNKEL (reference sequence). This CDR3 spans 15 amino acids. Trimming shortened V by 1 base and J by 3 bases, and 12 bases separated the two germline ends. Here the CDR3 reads CASSQGQASEETQYF. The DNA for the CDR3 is TGTGCCAGCAGCCAAGGGCAAGCGTCTGAAGAGACCCAGTACTTC.

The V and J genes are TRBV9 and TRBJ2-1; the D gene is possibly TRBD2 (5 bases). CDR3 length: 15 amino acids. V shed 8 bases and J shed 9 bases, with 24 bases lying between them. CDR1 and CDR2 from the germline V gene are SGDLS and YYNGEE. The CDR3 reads CASNSRAGTVGEQFF. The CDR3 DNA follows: TGTGCCAGTAACTCGCGGGCGGGTACCGTCGGTGAGCAGTTCTTC.

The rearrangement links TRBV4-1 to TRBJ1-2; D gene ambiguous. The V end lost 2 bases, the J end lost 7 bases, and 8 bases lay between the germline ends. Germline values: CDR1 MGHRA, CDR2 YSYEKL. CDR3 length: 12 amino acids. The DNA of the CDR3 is TGCGCCAGCAGCCAACGCCCGGGTGGCTACACCTTC. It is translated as CASSQRPGGYTF.

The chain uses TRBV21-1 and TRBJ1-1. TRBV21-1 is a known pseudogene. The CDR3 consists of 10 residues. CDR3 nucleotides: TGTGCCAGCTACTGCACTGAAGCTTTCTTT. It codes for CASYCTEAFF.

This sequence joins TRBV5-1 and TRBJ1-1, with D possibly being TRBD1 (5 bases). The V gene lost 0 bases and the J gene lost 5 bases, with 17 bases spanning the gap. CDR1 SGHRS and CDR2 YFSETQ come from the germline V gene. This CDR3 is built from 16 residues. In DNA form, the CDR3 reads TGCGCCAGCAGCTTGGGGGGCACGGGGGTTCGAACTGAAGCTTTCTTT. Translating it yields CASSLGGTGVRTEAFF.

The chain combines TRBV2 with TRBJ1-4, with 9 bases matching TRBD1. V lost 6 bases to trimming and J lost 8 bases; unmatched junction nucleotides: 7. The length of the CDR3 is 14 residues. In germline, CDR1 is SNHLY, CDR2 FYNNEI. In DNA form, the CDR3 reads TGTGCCAGCAGACTACAGGGGGCAGGGGAAAAACTGTTTTTT. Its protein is CASRLQGAGEKLFF.

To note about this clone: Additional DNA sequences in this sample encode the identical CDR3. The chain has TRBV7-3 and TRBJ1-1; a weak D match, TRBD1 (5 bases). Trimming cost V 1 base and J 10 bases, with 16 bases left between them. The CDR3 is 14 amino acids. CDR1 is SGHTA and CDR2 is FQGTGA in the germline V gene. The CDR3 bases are TGTGCCAGCAGCTTAAGTGGGGGGGGAGGGCTAGCTTTCTTT. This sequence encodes CASSLSGGGGLAFF.

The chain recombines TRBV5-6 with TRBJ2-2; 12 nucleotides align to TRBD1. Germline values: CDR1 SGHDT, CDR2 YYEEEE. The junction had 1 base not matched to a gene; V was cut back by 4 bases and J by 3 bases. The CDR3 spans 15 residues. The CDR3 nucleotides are TGTGCCAGCAGCGGGACAGGGGGCTACACCGGGGAGCTGTTTTTT. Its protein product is CASSGTGGYTGELFF. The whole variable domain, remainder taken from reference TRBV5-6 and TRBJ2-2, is DAGVTQSPTHLIKTRGQQVTLRCSPKSGHDTVSWYQQALGQGPQFIFQYYEEEERQRGNFPDRFSGHQFPNYSSELNVNALLLGDSALYLCASSGTGGYTGELFFGEGSRLTVL.